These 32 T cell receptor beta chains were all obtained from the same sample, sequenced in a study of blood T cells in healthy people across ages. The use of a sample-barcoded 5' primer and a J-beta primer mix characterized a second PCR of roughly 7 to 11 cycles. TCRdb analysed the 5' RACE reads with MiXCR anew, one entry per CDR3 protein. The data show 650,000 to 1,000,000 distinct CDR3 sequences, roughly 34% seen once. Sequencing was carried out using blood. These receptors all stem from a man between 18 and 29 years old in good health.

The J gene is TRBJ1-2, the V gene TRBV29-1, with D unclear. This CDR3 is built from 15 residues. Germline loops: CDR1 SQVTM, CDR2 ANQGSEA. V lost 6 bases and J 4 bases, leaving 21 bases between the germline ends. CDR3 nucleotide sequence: TGCAGCGTCCTAGCCGGTCAATCCTTCAGCTATGGCTACACCTTC. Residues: CSVLAGQSFSYGYTF. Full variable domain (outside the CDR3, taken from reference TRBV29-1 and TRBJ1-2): SAVISQKPSRDICQRGTSLTIQCQVDSQVTMMFWYRQQPGQSLTLIATANQGSEATYESGFVIDKFPISRPNLTFSTLTVSNMSPEDSSIYLCSVLAGQSFSYGYTFGSGTRLTVV.

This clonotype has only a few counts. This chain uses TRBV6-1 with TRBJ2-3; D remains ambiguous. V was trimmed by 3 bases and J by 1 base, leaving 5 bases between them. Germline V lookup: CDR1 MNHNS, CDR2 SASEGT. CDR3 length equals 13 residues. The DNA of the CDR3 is TGTGCCAGCAGTGAGACTCGCACAGATACGCAGTATTTT. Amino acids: CASSETRTDTQYF.

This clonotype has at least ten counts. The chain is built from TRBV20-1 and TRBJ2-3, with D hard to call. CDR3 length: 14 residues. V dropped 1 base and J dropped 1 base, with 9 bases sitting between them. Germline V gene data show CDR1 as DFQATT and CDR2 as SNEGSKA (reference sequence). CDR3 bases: TGCAGTGCTAGAGCCCCTTTCGGCACAGATACGCAGTATTTT. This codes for CSARAPFGTDTQYF.

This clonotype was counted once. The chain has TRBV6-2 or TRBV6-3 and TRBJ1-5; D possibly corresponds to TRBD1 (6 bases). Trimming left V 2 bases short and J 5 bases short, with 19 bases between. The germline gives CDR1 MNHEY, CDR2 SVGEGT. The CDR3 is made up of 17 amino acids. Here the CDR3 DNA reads TGTGCCAGCAGTTACCTGAACTCCGGGGGCCGGGATCAGCCCCAGCATTTT. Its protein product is CASSYLNSGGRDQPQHF.

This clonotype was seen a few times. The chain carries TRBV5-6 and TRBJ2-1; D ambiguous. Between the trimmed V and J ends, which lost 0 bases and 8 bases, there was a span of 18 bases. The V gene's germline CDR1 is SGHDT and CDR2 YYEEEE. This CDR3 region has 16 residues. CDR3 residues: CASSLVLIAGGDEQFF. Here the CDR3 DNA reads TGTGCCAGCAGCTTGGTTTTGATCGCAGGTGGGGATGAGCAGTTCTTC.

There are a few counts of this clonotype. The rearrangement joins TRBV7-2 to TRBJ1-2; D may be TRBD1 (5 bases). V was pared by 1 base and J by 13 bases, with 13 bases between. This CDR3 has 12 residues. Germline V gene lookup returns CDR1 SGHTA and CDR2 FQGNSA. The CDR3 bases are TGTGCCAGCAGCTTAGATCGGGGCTTGTCCACCTTC. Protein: CASSLDRGLSTF.

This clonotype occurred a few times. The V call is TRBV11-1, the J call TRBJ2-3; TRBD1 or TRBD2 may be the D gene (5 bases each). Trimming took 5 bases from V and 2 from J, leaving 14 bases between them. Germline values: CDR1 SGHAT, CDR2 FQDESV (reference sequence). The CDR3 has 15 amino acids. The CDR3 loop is CASSPRGAPTDTQYF. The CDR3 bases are TGTGCCAGCAGCCCCCGAGGGGCCCCCACAGATACGCAGTATTTT.

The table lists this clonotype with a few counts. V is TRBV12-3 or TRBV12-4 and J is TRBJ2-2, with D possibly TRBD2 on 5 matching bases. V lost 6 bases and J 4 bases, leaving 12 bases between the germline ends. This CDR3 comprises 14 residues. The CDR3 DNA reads TGTGCCAGCAGACCACCGGGGTCCACCGGGGAGCTGTTTTTT. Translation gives CASRPPGSTGELFF.

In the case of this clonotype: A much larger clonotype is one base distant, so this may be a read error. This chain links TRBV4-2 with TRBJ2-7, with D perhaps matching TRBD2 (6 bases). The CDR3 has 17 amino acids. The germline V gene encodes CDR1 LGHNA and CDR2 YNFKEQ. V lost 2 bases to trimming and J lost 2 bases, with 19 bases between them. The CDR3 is CASSQNNPGWEAYEQYF. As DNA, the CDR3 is TGTGCCAGCAGCCAAAATAATCCGGGATGGGAGGCCTACGAGCAGTACTTC.

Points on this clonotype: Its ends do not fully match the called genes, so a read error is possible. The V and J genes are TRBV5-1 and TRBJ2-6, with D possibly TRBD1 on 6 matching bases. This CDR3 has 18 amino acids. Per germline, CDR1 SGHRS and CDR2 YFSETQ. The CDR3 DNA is TGCGCCAGCAGCGGATACCGACTACAGGGCAGGCGGGCCAGCGTCCTGACTTTC. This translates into CASSGYRLQGRRASVLTF.

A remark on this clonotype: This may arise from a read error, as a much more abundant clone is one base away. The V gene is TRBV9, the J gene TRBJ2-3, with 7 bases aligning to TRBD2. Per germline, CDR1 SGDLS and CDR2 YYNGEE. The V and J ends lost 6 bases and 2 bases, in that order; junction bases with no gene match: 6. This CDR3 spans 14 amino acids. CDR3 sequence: CASNGGGNTDTQYF. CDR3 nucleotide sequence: TGTGCCAGCAACGGCGGGGGTAACACAGATACGCAGTATTTT. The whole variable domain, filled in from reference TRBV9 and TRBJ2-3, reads DSGVTQTPKHLITATGQRVTLRCSPRSGDLSVYWYQQSLDQGLQFLIQYYNGEERAKGNILERFSAQQFPDLHSELNLSSLELGDSALYFCASNGGGNTDTQYFGPGTRLTVL.

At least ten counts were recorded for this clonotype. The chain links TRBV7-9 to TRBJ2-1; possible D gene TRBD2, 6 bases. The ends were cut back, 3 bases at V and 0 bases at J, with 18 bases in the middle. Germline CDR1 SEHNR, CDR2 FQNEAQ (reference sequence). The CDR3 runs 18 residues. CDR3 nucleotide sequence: TGTGCCAGCAGCTTTAGGTCGGGGGACCCAAACTCCTACAATGAGCAGTTCTTC. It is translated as CASSFRSGDPNSYNEQFF.

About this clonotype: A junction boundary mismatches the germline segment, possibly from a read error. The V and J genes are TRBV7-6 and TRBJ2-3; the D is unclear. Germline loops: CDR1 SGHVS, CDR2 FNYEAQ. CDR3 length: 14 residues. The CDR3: CASSSRPRLDTQYF. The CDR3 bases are TGTGCCAGCAGCTCGAGGCCGAGGCTTGATACACAGTATTTT.

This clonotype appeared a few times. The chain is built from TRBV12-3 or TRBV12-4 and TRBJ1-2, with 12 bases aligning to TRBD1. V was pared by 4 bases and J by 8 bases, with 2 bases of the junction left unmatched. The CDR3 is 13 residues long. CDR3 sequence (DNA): TGTGCCAGCAGTTGGGACAGGGGGCAAGGCTACACCTTC. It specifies CASSWDRGQGYTF.

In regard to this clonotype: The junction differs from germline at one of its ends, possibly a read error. The CDR3, as DNA: TGTGCCAGCAGCGAAGGACAGGGGGCGTCTGAGCAGTTCTTC. This encodes CASSEGQGASEQFF. The chain recombines TRBV6-1 with TRBJ2-1, with 11 bases that match TRBD1. The germline V gene has CDR1 MNHNS and CDR2 SASEGT. The CDR3 covers 14 residues.

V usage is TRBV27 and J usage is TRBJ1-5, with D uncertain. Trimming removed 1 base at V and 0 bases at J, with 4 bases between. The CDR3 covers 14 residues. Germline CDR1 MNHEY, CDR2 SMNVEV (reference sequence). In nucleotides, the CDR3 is TGTGCCAGCAGTTTATTAAGTAGCAATCAGCCCCAGCATTTT. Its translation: CASSLLSSNQPQHF.

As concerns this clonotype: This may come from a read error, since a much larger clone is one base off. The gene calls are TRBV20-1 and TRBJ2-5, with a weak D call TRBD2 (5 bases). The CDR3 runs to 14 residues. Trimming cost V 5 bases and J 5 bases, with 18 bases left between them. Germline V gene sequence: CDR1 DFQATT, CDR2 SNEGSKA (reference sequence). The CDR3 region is CSARGGSRRETQYF. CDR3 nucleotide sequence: TGCAGTGCTCGAGGAGGATCTAGGAGGGAGACCCAGTACTTC.

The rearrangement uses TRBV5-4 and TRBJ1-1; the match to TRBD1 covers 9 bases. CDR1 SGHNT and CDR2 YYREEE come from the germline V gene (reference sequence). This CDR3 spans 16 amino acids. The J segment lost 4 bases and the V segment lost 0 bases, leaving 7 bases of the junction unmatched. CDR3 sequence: CASSLGGDRVGTEAFF. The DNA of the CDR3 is TGTGCCAGCAGCTTGGGAGGGGACAGGGTCGGCACTGAAGCTTTCTTT.

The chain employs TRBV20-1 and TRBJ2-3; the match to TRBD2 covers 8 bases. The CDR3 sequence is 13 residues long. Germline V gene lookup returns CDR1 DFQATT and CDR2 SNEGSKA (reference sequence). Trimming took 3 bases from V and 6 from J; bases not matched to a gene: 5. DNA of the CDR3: TGCAGTGCTAGCGATAGCGGGGTCGATACGCAGTATTTT. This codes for CSASDSGVDTQYF.

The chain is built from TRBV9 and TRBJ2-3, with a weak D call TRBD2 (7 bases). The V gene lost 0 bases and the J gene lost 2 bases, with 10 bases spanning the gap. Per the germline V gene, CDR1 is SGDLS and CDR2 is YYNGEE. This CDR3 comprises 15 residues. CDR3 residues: CASSVGGGPTDTQYF. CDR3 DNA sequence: TGTGCCAGCAGCGTAGGGGGGGGGCCCACAGATACGCAGTATTTT.

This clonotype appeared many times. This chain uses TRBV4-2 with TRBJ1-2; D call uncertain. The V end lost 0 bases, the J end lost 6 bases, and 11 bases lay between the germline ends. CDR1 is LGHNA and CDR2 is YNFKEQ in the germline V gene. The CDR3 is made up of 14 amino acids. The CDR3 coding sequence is TGTGCCAGCAGCCAAGAAGCTGATGGGGATGGCTACACCTTC. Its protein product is CASSQEADGDGYTF.

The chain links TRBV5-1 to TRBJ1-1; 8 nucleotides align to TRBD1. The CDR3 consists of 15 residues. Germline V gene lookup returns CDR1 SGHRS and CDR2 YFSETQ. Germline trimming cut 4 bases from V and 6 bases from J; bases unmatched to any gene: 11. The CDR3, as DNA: TGCGCCAGCAGCCCCACGGACAGGGAATCGTCTGAAGCTTTCTTT. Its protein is CASSPTDRESSEAFF.

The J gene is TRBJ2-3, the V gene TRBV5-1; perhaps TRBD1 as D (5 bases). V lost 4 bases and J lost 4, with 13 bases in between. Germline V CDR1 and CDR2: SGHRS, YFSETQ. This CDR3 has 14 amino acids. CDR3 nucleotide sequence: TGCGCCAGCAGCCCAGGGTTTGCCCCAGATACGCAGTATTTT. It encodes CASSPGFAPDTQYF. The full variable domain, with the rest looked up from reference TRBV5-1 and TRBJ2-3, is KAGVTQTPRYLIKTRGQQVTLSCSPISGHRSVSWYQQTPGQGLQFLFEYFSETQRNKGNFPGRFSGRQFSNSRSEMNVSTLELGDSALYLCASSPGFAPDTQYFGPGTRLTVL.

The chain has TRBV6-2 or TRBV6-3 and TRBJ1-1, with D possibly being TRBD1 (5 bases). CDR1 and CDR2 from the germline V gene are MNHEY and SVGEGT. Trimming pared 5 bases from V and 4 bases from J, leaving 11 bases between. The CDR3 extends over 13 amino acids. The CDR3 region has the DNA TGTGCCAGCAGTACAGGAGCATCCACTGAAGCTTTCTTT. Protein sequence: CASSTGASTEAFF.

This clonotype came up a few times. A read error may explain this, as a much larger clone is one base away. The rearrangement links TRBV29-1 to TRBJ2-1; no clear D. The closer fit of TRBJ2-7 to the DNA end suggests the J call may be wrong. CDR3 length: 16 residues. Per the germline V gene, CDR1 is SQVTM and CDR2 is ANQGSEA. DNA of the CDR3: TGCAGCGTTGAATTGCGGAAATGGGGTTCCTACAATGAGCAGTACTTC. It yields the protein CSVELRKWGSYNEQYF.

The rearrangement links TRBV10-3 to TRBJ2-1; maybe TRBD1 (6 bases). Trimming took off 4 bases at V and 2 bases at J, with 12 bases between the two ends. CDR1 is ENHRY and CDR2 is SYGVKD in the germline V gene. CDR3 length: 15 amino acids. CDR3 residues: CAISGGNRAYNEQFF. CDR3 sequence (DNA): TGTGCCATCAGTGGGGGCAACAGGGCCTACAATGAGCAGTTCTTC.

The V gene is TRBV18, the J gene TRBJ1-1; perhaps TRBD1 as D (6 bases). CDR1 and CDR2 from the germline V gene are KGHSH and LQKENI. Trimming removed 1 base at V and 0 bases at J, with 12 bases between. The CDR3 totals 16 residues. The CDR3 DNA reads TGTGCCAGCTCACCACGACAGGACCTCATGAACACTGAAGCTTTCTTT. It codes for CASSPRQDLMNTEAFF. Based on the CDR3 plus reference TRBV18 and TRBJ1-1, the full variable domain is NAGVMQNPRHLVRRRGQEARLRCSPMKGHSHVYWYRQLPEEGLKFMVYLQKENIIDESGMPKERFSAEFPKEGPSILRIQQVVRGDSAAYFCASSPRQDLMNTEAFFGQGTRLTVV.

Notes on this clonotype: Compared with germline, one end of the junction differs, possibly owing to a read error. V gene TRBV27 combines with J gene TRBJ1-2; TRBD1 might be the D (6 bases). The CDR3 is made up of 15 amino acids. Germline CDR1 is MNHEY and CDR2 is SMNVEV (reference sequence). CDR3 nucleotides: TGTACCAGCAGTTTATCTTCCGGGGGCAGCTATGGCTACACCTTC. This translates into CTSSLSSGGSYGYTF.

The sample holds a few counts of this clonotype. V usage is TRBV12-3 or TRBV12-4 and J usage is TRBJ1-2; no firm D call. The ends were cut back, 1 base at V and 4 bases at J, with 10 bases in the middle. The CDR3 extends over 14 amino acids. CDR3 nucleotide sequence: TGTGCCAGCAGTTTAGAGGTGGGGTTCTATGGCTACACCTTC. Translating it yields CASSLEVGFYGYTF.

The CDR3 sequence is CSARDQRTDNEKLFF. CDR3 nucleotides: TGCAGTGCTAGAGACCAACGGACGGATAATGAAAAACTGTTTTTT. The chain employs TRBV20-1 and TRBJ1-4; unclear D gene. Trimming shortened V by 0 bases and J by 4 bases, and 12 bases separated the two germline ends. From germline, CDR1 is DFQATT and CDR2 SNEGSKA (reference sequence). The CDR3 runs 15 residues.

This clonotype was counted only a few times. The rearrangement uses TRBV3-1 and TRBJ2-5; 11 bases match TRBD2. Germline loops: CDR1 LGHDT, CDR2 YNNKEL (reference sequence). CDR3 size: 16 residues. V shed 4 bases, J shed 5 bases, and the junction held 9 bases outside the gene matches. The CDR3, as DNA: TGTGCCAGCAGCCGGGACTCTAGCGGGGGGACCGAGACCCAGTACTTC. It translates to CASSRDSSGGTETQYF.

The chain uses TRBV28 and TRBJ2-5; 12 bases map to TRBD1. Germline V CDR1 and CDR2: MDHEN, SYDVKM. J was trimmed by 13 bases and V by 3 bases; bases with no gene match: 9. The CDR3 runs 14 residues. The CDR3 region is CASSLGQGAGERYF. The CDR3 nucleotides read TGTGCCAGCAGTTTGGGACAGGGGGCCGGGGAGCGGTACTTC.